Below are 20 T cell receptor beta chains sequenced from a single sample in a study of T cell responses to AZD1222 COVID-19 vaccine. The table came from immunoSEQ multiplex PCR; TCRdb's copy has only in-frame clones and leaves some out. The profile shows about 130,000 clones, roughly 91% of them singletons. The material was peripheral blood, obtained 28 days after the second AZD1222 dose. These receptors originate from an adult who received the AZD1222 COVID-19 vaccine.

V is TRBV12-3 or TRBV12-4 and J is TRBJ2-5, with unresolved D. Trimming pared 5 bases from V and 2 bases from J, leaving 6 bases between. This CDR3 is 12 amino acids long. The CDR3 is CASSPRQETQYF. The CDR3 nucleotides read TGTGCCAGCAGTCCCCGGCAAGAGACCCAGTACTTC.

V gene TRBV7-8 combines with J gene TRBJ1-1; tentatively, D is TRBD1 (5 bases). V was pared by 0 bases and J by 4 bases, with 15 bases between. Germline CDR1 is SGHVS and CDR2 is FQNEAQ. The CDR3 extends over 16 amino acids. The CDR3 region is CASSLAPGALGTEAFF. The CDR3 DNA is TGTGCCAGCAGCTTAGCGCCTGGGGCGCTGGGCACTGAAGCTTTCTTT.

The V gene is TRBV28, the J gene TRBJ1-1, with D possibly being TRBD1 (6 bases). Germline V gene lookup returns CDR1 MDHEN and CDR2 SYDVKM. There are 14 residues in the CDR3. The germline V and J ends were trimmed by 2 bases and 7 bases, with 14 bases remaining between them. The CDR3 loop is CASSLGQGIVEAFF. CDR3 coding DNA: TGTGCCAGCAGTTTAGGGCAGGGGATCGTTGAAGCTTTCTTT.

V is TRBV28 and J is TRBJ1-2; D unclear. The V gene lost 4 bases and the J gene lost 2 bases, with 26 bases spanning the gap. Germline V lookup: CDR1 MDHEN, CDR2 SYDVKM. This CDR3 contains 19 residues. CDR3 sequence reads: CASSSFQIAKPRQNYGYTF. The CDR3 DNA sequence: TGTGCCAGCAGTTCATTCCAGATCGCTAAGCCCCGCCAGAACTATGGCTACACCTTC.

The V and J genes are TRBV20-1 and TRBJ1-4; TRBD1 might be the D (5 bases). Germline loops: CDR1 DFQATT, CDR2 SNEGSKA (reference sequence). The length of the CDR3 is 14 residues. The germline V and J ends were trimmed by 3 bases and 5 bases, with 13 bases remaining between them. Here the CDR3 DNA reads TGCAGTGCTAGTCGGCAGGGCTTGAATGAAAAACTGTTTTTT. Amino acids: CSASRQGLNEKLFF.

In nucleotides, the CDR3 is TGTGCCAGCAGTTCGGACGGACAGATCGAGACCCAGTACTTC. This gives the protein CASSSDGQIETQYF. The V gene is TRBV6-2 or TRBV6-3, the J gene TRBJ2-5; D might be TRBD1 (6 bases). The germline V and J ends were trimmed by 4 bases and 5 bases, with 14 bases remaining between them. Germline lookup yields CDR1 MNHEY and CDR2 SVGEGT. The CDR3 runs 14 residues.

In DNA, the CDR3 is TGTGCCAGCTCCGTGGCAGGGAAGAACAATGAGCAGTTCTTC. Residues: CASSVAGKNNEQFF. The gene calls are TRBV18 and TRBJ2-1; a weak D match, TRBD1 (5 bases). V lost 6 bases, J lost 5 bases, and 14 bases lay in between. Looked up from germline, CDR1 is KGHSH and CDR2 is LQKENI. This CDR3 comprises 14 residues. Combining the CDR3 with reference TRBV18 and TRBJ2-1 gives the whole variable domain NAGVMQNPRHLVRRRGQEARLRCSPMKGHSHVYWYRQLPEEGLKFMVYLQKENIIDESGMPKERFSAEFPKEGPSILRIQQVVRGDSAAYFCASSVAGKNNEQFFGPGTRLTVL.

The chain links TRBV28 to TRBJ1-2, with D unresolved. The CDR3 is 15 amino acids. V was trimmed by 1 base and J by 0 bases, leaving 9 bases between them. Looked up from germline, CDR1 is MDHEN and CDR2 is SYDVKM. CDR3: CASSLFSVANYGYTF. The CDR3 nucleotides are TGTGCCAGCAGTTTATTTTCGGTGGCTAACTATGGCTACACCTTC.

The gene calls are TRBV28 and TRBJ1-2, with D possibly matching TRBD1 (6 bases). CDR1 is MDHEN, CDR2 SYDVKM, per germline. Trimming took 7 bases from V and 4 from J, leaving 16 bases between them. The CDR3 is made up of 14 amino acids. This CDR3 is CASNWGQISYGYTF. CDR3 nucleotide sequence: TGTGCCAGCAACTGGGGACAAATCAGCTATGGCTACACCTTC.

The chain links TRBV7-9 to TRBJ1-2, with a possible D match to TRBD1 (5 bases). This CDR3 is 13 amino acids long. Per germline, CDR1 SEHNR and CDR2 FQNEAQ (reference sequence). V gave up 5 bases and J gave up 3 bases, with 10 bases separating them. For the CDR3, the DNA is TGTGCCAGCAGCCAACAGGACTACTATGGCTACACCTTC. It codes for CASSQQDYYGYTF.

DNA for the CDR3: TGTGCCAGCAGTTTCCTTAGCAGGGGGAACACCGGGGAGCTGTTTTTT. This translates into CASSFLSRGNTGELFF. The chain recombines TRBV28 with TRBJ2-2, with D possibly TRBD1 on 6 matching bases. CDR1 and CDR2 from the germline V gene are MDHEN and SYDVKM. The germline V and J ends were trimmed by 3 bases and 1 base, with 12 bases remaining between them. The length of the CDR3 is 16 residues.

The rearrangement joins TRBV2 to TRBJ1-5; D not certain. Germline CDR1 is SNHLY and CDR2 is FYNNEI. V was trimmed by 7 bases and J by 4 bases, leaving 11 bases between them. The CDR3 extends over 13 amino acids. Here the CDR3 DNA reads TGTGCCAGCACCATTACAGAGAATCAGCCCCAGCATTTT. Translated, it gives CASTITENQPQHF.

The genes are TRBV5-3 and TRBJ2-7; the match to TRBD2 covers 8 bases. TRBV5-3 is known as an ORF, though its function is uncertain. This CDR3 contains 14 residues. The ends lost 4 bases at V and 2 bases at J; junction bases unmatched: 5. This chain's CDR3 is CARSTERGTYEQYF. The DNA of the CDR3 is TGTGCCAGAAGCACGGAGCGGGGGACCTACGAGCAGTACTTC.

The CDR3 nucleotides are TGTGCCACCACGACAGGGGGAGACTCCTACAATGAGCAGTTCTTC. It translates to CATTTGGDSYNEQFF. The rearrangement links TRBV28 to TRBJ2-1; 9 positions match TRBD1. The CDR3 loop spans 15 amino acids. V trimming: 10 bases; J trimming: 0 bases; junction bases outside the gene matches: 7. CDR1 is MDHEN, CDR2 SYDVKM, per germline.

This chain uses TRBV28 with TRBJ1-6, with a possible D match to TRBD1 (5 bases). Germline V gene data show CDR1 as MDHEN and CDR2 as SYDVKM. The CDR3 has 13 amino acids. V lost 3 bases and J lost 9, with 9 bases in between. The CDR3 here is CASSLGRTSPLHF. The DNA of the CDR3 is TGTGCCAGCAGTTTGGGGCGAACTTCACCCCTCCACTTT.

This chain connects TRBV5-1 to TRBJ2-2; possibly TRBD1 for D (6 bases). CDR3 size: 15 residues. Germline CDR1 is SGHRS and CDR2 is YFSETQ. The V and J ends lost 4 bases and 0 bases respectively, with 10 bases between them. CDR3 protein: CASSRGQTNTGELFF. The CDR3 DNA reads TGCGCCAGCAGCCGAGGACAGACGAACACCGGGGAGCTGTTTTTT.

This sequence joins TRBV28 and TRBJ1-4; possibly TRBD1 for D (5 bases). Trimming removed 2 bases at V and 7 bases at J, with 26 bases between. Per the germline V gene, CDR1 is MDHEN and CDR2 is SYDVKM. CDR3 size: 19 residues. The CDR3 spells CASSLHANRRRDLPEKLFF. DNA for the CDR3: TGTGCCAGCAGTTTACATGCTAACCGTCGGCGGGACCTACCTGAAAAACTGTTTTTT.

The gene calls are TRBV4-2 and TRBJ2-7; 7 bases are a match to TRBD2. Trimming removed 0 bases from V and 5 bases from J; junction bases left unmatched: 13. The CDR3 is 17 residues long. CDR1 and CDR2 from the germline V gene are LGHNA and YNFKEQ. CDR3 amino acids: CASSQDYGLDEIHEQYF. The DNA for the CDR3 is TGTGCCAGCAGCCAAGACTACGGACTAGATGAGATCCACGAGCAGTACTTC.

This chain uses TRBV4-1 with TRBJ2-3; D is perhaps TRBD2 (5 bases). Trimming removed 2 bases at V and 0 bases at J, with 18 bases between. The V gene's germline CDR1 is MGHRA and CDR2 YSYEKL. This CDR3 is 18 amino acids long. CDR3 region: CASSQTPLAGTSTDTQYF. The DNA of the CDR3 is TGCGCCAGCAGCCAAACTCCCCTGGCGGGTACTAGCACAGATACGCAGTATTTT.

The chain is built from TRBV5-6 and TRBJ1-4; TRBD1 matches at 7 bases. V lost 4 bases to trimming and J lost 8 bases; unmatched junction nucleotides: 8. CDR3 size: 14 residues. CDR1 SGHDT and CDR2 YYEEEE come from the germline V gene. CDR3 bases: TGTGCCAGCAGCCTAACAGGGGTTAGGGAAAAACTGTTTTTT. Its translation: CASSLTGVREKLFF.